Only one count was recorded for the clone carrying this T cell receptor (beta chain). Only in-frame clones appear in the TCRdb table, and some are missing; sequencing was by immunoSEQ multiplex PCR. Of 360,000 or so clones listed, 90% were seen once; the top ten hold roughly 6.8%. This sample was included in a study of blood T cell repertoires in COVID-19. Background on the study: T cells, B-cell-depleted T cells, or PBMCs provided the cDNA or gDNA that served as material.

The CDR3 runs to 13 residues. Germline V gene lookup returns CDR1 KGHDR and CDR2 SFDVKD. Trimming shortened V by 4 bases and J by 5 bases, and 10 bases separated the two germline ends. J is TRBJ1-2 and V is TRBV24-1; D is ambiguous. Sequencing was carried out using peripheral blood. The TCR was taken from a young man with active or convalescent COVID-19. As DNA, the CDR3 is TGTGCCACCAGTGAAGAACAGTATTATGGCTACACCTTC. Its protein product is CATSEEQYYGYTF.